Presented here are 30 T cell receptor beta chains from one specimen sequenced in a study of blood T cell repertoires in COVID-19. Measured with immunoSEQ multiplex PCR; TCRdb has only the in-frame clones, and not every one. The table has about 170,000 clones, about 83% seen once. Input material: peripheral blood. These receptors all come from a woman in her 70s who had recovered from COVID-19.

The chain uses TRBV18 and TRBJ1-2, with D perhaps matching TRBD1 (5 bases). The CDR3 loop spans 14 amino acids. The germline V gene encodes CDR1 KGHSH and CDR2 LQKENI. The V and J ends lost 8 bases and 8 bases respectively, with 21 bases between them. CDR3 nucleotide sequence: TGTGCCAGCACCGAAGGGCAGGGAAGTAGCGGCTACACCTTC. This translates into CASTEGQGSSGYTF.

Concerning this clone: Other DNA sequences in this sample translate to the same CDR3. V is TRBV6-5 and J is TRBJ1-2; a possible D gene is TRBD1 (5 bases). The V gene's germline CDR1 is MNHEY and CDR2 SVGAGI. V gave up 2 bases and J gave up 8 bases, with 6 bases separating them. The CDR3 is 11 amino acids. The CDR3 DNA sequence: TGTGCCAGCAGTTACGGGGGGGGCTACACCTTC. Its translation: CASSYGGGYTF.

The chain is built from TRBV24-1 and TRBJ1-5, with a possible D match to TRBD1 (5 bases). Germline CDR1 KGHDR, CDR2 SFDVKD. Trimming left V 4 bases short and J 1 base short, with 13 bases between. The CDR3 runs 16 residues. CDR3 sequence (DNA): TGTGCCACCAGTGAACCCGGACGGGGGAGCAATCAGCCCCAGCATTTT. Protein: CATSEPGRGSNQPQHF.

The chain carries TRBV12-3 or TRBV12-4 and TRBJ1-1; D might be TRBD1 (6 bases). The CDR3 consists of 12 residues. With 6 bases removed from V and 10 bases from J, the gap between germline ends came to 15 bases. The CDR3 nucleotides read TGTGCCAGCAGACAGGGCGGCCTAAGAGCTTTCTTT. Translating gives CASRQGGLRAFF.

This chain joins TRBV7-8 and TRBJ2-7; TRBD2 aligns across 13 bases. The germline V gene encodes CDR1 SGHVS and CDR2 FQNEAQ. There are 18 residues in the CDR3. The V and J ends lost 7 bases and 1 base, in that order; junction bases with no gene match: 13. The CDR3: CASTPSLAGGPSSYEQYF. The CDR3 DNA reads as TGTGCCAGCACCCCCTCACTAGCGGGAGGGCCCTCATCCTACGAGCAGTACTTC.

In DNA, the CDR3 is TGTGCCAGCAGCTACCACACGAACACCGGGGAGCTGTTTTTT. Amino acid sequence: CASSYHTNTGELFF. The chain carries TRBV6-5 and TRBJ2-2; no reliable D call. Trimming cost V 6 bases and J 0 bases, with 8 bases left between them. Germline V gives CDR1 MNHEY, CDR2 SVGAGI. The CDR3 is 14 residues long.

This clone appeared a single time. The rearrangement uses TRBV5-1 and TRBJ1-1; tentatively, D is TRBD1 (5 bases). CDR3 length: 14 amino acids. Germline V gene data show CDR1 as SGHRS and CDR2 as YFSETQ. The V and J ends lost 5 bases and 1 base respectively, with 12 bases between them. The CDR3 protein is CASRPQTGNTEAFF. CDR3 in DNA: TGCGCCAGCAGACCGCAAACAGGGAACACTGAAGCTTTCTTT.

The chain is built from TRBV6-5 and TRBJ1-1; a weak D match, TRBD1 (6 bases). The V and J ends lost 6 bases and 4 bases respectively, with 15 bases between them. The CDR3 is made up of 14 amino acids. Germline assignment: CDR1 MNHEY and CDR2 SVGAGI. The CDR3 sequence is CASRQTLGATEAFF. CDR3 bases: TGTGCCAGCAGGCAGACCCTGGGGGCCACTGAAGCTTTCTTT.

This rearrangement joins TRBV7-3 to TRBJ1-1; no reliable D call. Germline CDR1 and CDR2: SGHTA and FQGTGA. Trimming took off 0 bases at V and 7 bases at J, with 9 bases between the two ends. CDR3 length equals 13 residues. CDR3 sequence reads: CASSLTLRGEAFF. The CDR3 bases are TGTGCCAGCAGCTTAACCCTCCGGGGTGAAGCTTTCTTT.

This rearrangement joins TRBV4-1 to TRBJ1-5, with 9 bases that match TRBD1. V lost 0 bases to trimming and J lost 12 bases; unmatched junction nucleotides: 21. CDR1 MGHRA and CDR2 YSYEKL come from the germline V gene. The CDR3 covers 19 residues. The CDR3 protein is CASSQDPENPTGGRGVQHF. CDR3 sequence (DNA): TGCGCCAGCAGCCAAGATCCGGAAAACCCCACAGGGGGCCGCGGAGTCCAGCATTTT.

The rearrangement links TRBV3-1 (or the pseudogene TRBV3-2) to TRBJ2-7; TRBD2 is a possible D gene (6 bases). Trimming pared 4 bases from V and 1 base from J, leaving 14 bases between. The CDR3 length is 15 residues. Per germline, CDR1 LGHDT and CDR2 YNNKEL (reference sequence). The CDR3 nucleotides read TGTGCCAGCAGCCCCCGGGACTTCCGTTCCTACGAGCAGTACTTC. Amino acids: CASSPRDFRSYEQYF.

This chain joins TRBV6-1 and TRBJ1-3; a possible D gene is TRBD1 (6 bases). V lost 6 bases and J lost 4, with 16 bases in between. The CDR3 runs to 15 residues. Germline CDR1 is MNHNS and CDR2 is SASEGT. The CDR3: CASRDTRGGGNTIYF. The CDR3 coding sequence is TGTGCCAGCAGGGACACGAGGGGGGGCGGAAACACCATATATTTT.

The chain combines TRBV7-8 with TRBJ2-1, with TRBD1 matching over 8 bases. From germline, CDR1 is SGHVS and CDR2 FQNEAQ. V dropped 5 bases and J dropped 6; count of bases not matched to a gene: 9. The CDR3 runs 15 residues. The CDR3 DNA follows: TGTGCCAGCAGCCCCCGACAGGGGACCCGCAATGAGCAGTTCTTC. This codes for CASSPRQGTRNEQFF.

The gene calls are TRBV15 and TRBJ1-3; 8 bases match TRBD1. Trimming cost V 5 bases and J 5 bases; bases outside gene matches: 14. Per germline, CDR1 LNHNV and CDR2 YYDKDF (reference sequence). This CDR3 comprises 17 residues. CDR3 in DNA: TGTGCCACCAGCCCCACCACTGACAGGGGAGGGAGAAACACCATATATTTT. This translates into CATSPTTDRGGRNTIYF.

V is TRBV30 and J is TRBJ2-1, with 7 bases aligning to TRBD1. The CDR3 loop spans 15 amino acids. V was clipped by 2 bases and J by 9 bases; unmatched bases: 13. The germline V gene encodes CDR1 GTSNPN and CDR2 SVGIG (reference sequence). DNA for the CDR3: TGTGCCTGGAGTACCCCGGAAGGGGGCAGGGGTGAGCAGTTCTTC. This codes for CAWSTPEGGRGEQFF.

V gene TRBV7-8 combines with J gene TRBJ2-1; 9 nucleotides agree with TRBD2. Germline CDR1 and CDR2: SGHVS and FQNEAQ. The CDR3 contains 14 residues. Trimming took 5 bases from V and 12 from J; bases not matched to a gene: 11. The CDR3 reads CASSPRLAGMWQFF. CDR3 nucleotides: TGTGCCAGCAGCCCCAGGCTAGCGGGAATGTGGCAGTTCTTC.

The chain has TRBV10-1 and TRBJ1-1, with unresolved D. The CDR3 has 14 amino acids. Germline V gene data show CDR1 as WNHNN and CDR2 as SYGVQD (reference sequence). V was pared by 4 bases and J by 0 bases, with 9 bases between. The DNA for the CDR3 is TGCGCCAGCAGTGGCCCGAGGATGAACACTGAAGCTTTCTTT. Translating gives CASSGPRMNTEAFF.

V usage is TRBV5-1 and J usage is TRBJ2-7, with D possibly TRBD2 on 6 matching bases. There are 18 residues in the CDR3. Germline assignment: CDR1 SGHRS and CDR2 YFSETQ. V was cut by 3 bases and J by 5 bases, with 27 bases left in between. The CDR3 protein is CASSWRDMGRLGSHEQYF. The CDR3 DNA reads TGCGCCAGCAGCTGGCGGGATATGGGACGCCTAGGGTCCCACGAGCAGTACTTC.

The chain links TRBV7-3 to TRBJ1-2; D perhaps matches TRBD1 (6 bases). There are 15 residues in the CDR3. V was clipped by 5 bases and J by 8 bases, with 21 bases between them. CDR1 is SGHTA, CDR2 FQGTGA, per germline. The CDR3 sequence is CASSTDGGRGVGYTF. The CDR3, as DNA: TGTGCCAGCAGCACCGATGGGGGCCGGGGCGTCGGCTACACCTTC. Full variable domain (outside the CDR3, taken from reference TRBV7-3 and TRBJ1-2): GAGVSQTPSNKVTEKGKYVELRCDPISGHTALYWYRQSLGQGPEFLIYFQGTGAADDSGLPNDRFFAVRPEGSVSTLKIQRTERGDSAVYLCASSTDGGRGVGYTFGSGTRLTVV.

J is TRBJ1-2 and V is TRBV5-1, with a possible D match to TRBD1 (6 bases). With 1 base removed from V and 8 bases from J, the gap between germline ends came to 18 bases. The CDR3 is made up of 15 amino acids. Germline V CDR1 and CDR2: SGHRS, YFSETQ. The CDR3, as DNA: TGCGCCAGCAGCTTGTGGTCAGGGGCGCTTGGAGGCTACACCTTC. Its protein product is CASSLWSGALGGYTF.

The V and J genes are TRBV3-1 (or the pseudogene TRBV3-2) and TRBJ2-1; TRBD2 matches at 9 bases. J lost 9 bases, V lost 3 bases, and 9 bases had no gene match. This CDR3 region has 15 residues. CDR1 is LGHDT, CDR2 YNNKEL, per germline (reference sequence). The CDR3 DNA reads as TGTGCCAGCAGCCACTTGGCGGGGGGGCTTGGTGAGCAGTTCTTC. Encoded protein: CASSHLAGGLGEQFF.

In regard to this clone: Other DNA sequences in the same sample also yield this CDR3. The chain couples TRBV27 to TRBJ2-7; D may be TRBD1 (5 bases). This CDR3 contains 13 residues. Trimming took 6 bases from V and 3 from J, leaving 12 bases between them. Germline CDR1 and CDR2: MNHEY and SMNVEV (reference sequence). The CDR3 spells CASSPQGSYEQYF. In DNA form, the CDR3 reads TGTGCCAGCAGCCCCCAGGGCAGCTACGAGCAGTACTTC.

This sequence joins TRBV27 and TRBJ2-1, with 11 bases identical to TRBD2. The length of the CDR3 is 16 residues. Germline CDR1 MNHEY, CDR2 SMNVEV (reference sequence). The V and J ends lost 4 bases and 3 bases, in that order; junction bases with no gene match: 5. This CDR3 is CASSSSGTSGYNEQFF. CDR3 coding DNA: TGTGCCAGCAGTTCCTCCGGGACTAGCGGCTACAATGAGCAGTTCTTC.

CDR3 bases: TGTGCCAGCAGCTTAGGGGGAGCGGGAGGCCAAGGCACGCAGTATTTT. Residues: CASSLGGAGGQGTQYF. The V gene is TRBV11-2, the J gene TRBJ2-3; TRBD2 matches at 9 bases. Unmatched junction bases numbered 11, after V lost 1 base and J lost 9 bases. Germline-derived CDR1 and CDR2 are SGHAT and FQNNGV. The length of the CDR3 is 16 residues. Looking up the rest from reference TRBV11-2 and TRBJ2-3 gives the full variable domain: EAGVAQSPRYKIIEKRQSVAFWCNPISGHATLYWYQQILGQGPKLLIQFQNNGVVDDSQLPKDRFSAERLKGVDSTLKIQPAKLEDSAVYLCASSLGGAGGQGTQYFGPGTRLTVL.

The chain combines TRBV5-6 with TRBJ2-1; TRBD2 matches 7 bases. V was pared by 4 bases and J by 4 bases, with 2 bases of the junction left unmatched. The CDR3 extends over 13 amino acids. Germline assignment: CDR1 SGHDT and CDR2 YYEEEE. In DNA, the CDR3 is TGTGCCAGCAGCGTGGGACTATACAATGAGCAGTTCTTC. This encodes CASSVGLYNEQFF. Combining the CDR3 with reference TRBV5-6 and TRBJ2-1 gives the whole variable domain DAGVTQSPTHLIKTRGQQVTLRCSPKSGHDTVSWYQQALGQGPQFIFQYYEEEERQRGNFPDRFSGHQFPNYSSELNVNALLLGDSALYLCASSVGLYNEQFFGPGTRLTVL.

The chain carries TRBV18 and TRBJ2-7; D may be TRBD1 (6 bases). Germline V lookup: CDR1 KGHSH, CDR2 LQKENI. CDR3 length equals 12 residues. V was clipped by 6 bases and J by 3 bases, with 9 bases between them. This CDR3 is CASSQDSYEQYF. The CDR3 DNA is TGTGCCAGCTCTCAGGACAGCTACGAGCAGTACTTC.

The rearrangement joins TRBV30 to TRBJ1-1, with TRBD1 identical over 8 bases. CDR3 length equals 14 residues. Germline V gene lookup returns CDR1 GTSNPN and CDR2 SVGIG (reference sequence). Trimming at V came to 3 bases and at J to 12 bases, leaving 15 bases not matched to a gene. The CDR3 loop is CAWSARTGKTRTFF. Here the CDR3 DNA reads TGTGCCTGGAGCGCCCGGACAGGGAAGACCAGAACTTTCTTT.

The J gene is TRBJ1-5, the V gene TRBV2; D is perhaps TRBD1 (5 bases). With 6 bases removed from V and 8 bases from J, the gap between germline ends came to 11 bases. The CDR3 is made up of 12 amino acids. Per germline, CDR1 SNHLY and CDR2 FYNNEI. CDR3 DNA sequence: TGTGCCAGCAGGGGGGGGGTGGAGCCCCAGCATTTT. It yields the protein CASRGGVEPQHF.

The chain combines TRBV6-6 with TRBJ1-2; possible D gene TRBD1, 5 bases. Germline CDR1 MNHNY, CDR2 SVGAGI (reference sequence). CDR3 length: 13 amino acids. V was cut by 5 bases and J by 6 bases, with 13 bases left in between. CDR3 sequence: CASSPRGGDGYTF. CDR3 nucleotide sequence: TGTGCCAGCAGTCCTCGGGGGGGGGATGGCTACACCTTC.

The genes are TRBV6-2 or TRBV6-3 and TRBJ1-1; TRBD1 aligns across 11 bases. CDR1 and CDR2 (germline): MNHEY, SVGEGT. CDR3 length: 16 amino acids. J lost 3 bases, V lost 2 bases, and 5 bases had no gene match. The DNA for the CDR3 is TGTGCCAGCAGTTACCCGGGACAGGGGGGTGACACTGAAGCTTTCTTT. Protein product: CASSYPGQGGDTEAFF.